Below, one T cell receptor beta chain is given with its context. The protocol was immunoSEQ multiplex PCR, while the TCRdb copy is restricted to in-frame clones and leaves out a portion. Of roughly 200,000 clones listed, roughly 89% are singletons. The record originates from a study of blood T cell repertoires in COVID-19. Sequenced material: PBMCs or T cells enriched from blood (not recorded which). The source of this sequence is a man younger than 35 with acute COVID-19.

The CDR3 here is CASNLHRQMDNYGYTF. The CDR3 nucleotides read TGTGCCAGCAACCTCCATCGACAGATGGATAACTATGGCTACACCTTC. The chain links TRBV14 to TRBJ1-2, with D possibly TRBD1 on 5 matching bases. V dropped 7 bases and J dropped 1 base, with 19 bases sitting between them. The CDR3 contains 16 residues. Germline V CDR1 and CDR2: SGHDN, FVKESK. Variable domain in full (rest from reference TRBV14 and TRBJ1-2): EAGVTQFPSHSVIEKGQTVTLRCDPISGHDNLYWYRRVMGKEIKFLLHFVKESKQDESGMPNNRFLAERTGGTYSTLKVQPAELEDSGVYFCASNLHRQMDNYGYTFGSGTRLTVV.